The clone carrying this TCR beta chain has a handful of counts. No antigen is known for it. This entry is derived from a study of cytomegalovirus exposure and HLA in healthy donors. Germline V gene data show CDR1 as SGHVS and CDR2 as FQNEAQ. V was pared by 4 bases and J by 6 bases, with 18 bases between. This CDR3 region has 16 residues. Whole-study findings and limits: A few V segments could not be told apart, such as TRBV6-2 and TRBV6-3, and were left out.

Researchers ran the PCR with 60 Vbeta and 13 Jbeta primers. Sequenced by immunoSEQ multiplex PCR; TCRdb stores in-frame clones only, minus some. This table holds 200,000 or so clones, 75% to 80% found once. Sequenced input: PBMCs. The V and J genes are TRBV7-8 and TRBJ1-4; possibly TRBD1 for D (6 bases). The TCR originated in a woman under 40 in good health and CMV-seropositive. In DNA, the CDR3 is TGTGCCAGCAGCTCCTCGCGGGGGCTCAATTATGAAAAACTGTTTTTT. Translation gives CASSSSRGLNYEKLFF.